The sequence of this TCR beta chain was determined in a study of PD-1 blockade in classical Hodgkin lymphoma (dated by TCRdb to between 2020 and 2021). Background on the whole study: To define a peripheral blood immune signature of response to PD-1 blockade in classical Hodgkin lymphoma, the study combined TCR beta sequencing with CyTOF. The research as a whole found: Baseline TCR diversity was reported to be lower in newly diagnosed patients than in healthy donors, and even lower in relapsed/refractory patients. The study was limited to a single clinical trial cohort, and causes of repertoire differences, possibly disease activity or prior therapy, remained undefined.

This clone was counted once. It lacks a known antigen. Base-call qualities are not available, and no considerably larger clone is one nucleotide away. The Qiagen DNeasy kit was used to extract genomic DNA from unsorted PBMCs and from the negatively selected CD4+ and CD8+ fractions. Using primers that anneal to V and J segments, immunoSEQ multiplex PCR amplified the TCR beta CDR3 regions. A synthetic immune receptor repertoire was used to minimize amplification bias, and any remaining bias was removed computationally after sequencing. Per the original workflow: Custom Python scripts were used to quantify repertoire diversity as the Shannon entropy index. The unsorted, CD4+ and CD8+ repertoires were each analyzed separately, with the exception of combined analyses, where CD4+ and CD8+ sequences were merged in silico. Imported from immuneACCESS, the table was reduced by TCRdb to in-frame sequences with V and J called. These copies leave out some clones; in studies compared against another copy, an unresolved V gene accounts for under half, and the cause of the remainder is not known. The V and J calls and clone size were taken over from that table, and D and trimming were inferred from the DNA. The sample yields tens of thousands of clones; 94% were counted once. The top ten clones comprise about 3.6% of the sample.

This specimen's time point label, interpreted: newly diagnosed, previously untreated cHL patient sample. As a comparison group for the relapsed/refractory trial patients, PBMCs were sequenced from patients with newly diagnosed, previously untreated classical Hodgkin lymphoma. Peripheral blood was collected in 8 mL Vacutainer Cell Preparation Tubes, from which PBMCs were isolated by centrifugation and then cryopreserved. CDR1 and CDR2 were assigned from the germline V gene as WSHSY and SAAADI. Deletion took 4 bases off V and 5 bases off J, with a span of 11 bases between the germline ends. Reading from cysteine to phenylalanine, the CDR3 counts 13 amino acids. Of the read, only the CDR3 DNA is kept; its 39 bases are in frame from base 1.

Sequencing was performed on peripheral blood mononuclear cells (PBMCs). The chain is encoded by TRBV10-2 joined to TRBJ1-1; the D gene remains uncertain. This clonotype was obtained from a human donor with classical Hodgkin lymphoma. CDR3 sequence: CASSVASQTEAFF. The DNA reads as follows: TGCGCCAGCAGTGTGGCAAGTCAGACTGAAGCTTTCTTT.